The subject of this entry is one T cell receptor (beta chain). The sample originates from a study of blood T cell repertoires in COVID-19. Study details: Sources were T cells, B-cell-depleted T cells, or PBMCs; the material itself was cDNA or gDNA.

There are 15 residues in the CDR3. The V segment lost 4 bases and the J segment 7 bases; nucleotides outside the gene matches: 12. The germline V gene has CDR1 SGHRS and CDR2 YFSETQ. Source study methods: Nucleated cell number was recorded as an estimate derived from reference gene primer amplification. Method: immunoSEQ multiplex PCR; TCRdb's copy keeps in-frame clones and lacks some. That table furnishes V, J and clone size, whereas the DNA furnished D and trimming. The repertoire has hundreds of thousands of clones, roughly 90% of them found once; the top ten carry roughly 1.4%. The sample taken for sequencing was peripheral blood. The clonotype was recovered from a woman in her thirties with active or convalescent COVID-19. This sequence joins TRBV5-1 and TRBJ2-3; TRBD2 matches 7 bases. The DNA of the CDR3 is TGCGCCAGCAGCGCCACCCTGGGAGGGAGCAATACGCAGTATTTT. It specifies CASSATLGGSNTQYF.